A single TCR beta chain is shown here with its context. The target of this receptor is not known. One base away there is no much larger clone; base qualities are not given. Using the deep immunoSEQ assay, TCR CDR3 regions were amplified from genomic DNA by multiplex PCR. Extracted genomic DNA from each cell subset was distributed evenly across all wells of several immunoSEQ 96-well plates, and each plate was treated as a replicate. For sorted subsets, 200 to 250 ng genomic DNA, equal to about 30,000 T cell genomes, was loaded into each replicate PCR. Purified libraries were quantified with a Qubit 3.0 fluorometer, sized on a Bioanalyzer 2100, and re-quantified with the KAPA Library Quantification kit. Every immunoSEQ 96-well plate was sequenced on a separate single-read 150-cycle Illumina NextSeq 550 flow cell. Turning to the authors' computational methods: The immunoSEQ output contained only junctional sequences without quality scores, so filtering could not match that applied to full-length reads. To assign V/J genes and CDR3, sequences were annotated against IMGT germline references using PyIR, a Python wrapper for IgBLAST v1.9. Reads were removed for weak V/J assignments (E-value above 1e-6), missing CDR3, stop codons, out-of-frame junctions, or ambiguous translated residues. V3J clonotypes were defined as sequences sharing an identical inferred V gene, J gene, and CDR3 amino acid sequence. To compute the percentage overlap between repertoires, the number of shared unique clonotypes was divided by the size of the smaller repertoire. Three approaches were used to assess repertoire richness: RTK rarefaction, the Chao1 estimator, and Recon v2.1 estimates of unobserved clonotypes. OLGA was used to compute generation probabilities for all TCRbeta clonotypes that the gDNA method yielded from several donors. Not all clones reach the TCRdb copy of this immuneACCESS table, which keeps in-frame sequences only. Checked studies attribute under half of the gap to unresolved V genes and leave the rest unexplained. V and J calls plus clone size are reproduced from that table; the DNA served to infer D and trimming. The table for this sample lists about 2 million clones; roughly 95% of them were counted only once. Together, the top ten hold around 1% of the sample.

For CDR1 and CDR2, the germline V gene (reference sequence) lists SGHNT and YYREEE. V is reduced by 2 bases and J by 8 bases, leaving a spacing of 7 bases between them. From the cysteine up to the phenylalanine, the CDR3 has a length of 11 residues. The CDR3 DNA has 33 bases and is translated from base 1. This specimen belongs to a study of shared clonotypes between healthy human individuals (TCRdb year 2020). Some background on the complete study: A couple of women and three men aged 18 to 49 years were included in the cohort. To estimate repertoire size and how much clonotype sharing occurs between individuals, the study deeply sequenced the blood TCR repertoires of roughly 5 healthy adults. Different laboratories and diverse techniques were used to prepare libraries and sequence TCR repertoires, to increase sequencing depth and limit assay-specific biases. For each donor, CD4 naive and CD4 memory were each run on three plates, CD8 naive on two plates, and CD8 memory on one plate. Each donor's leukapheresis produced roughly between roughly 0.9 and 8.9 billion PBMCs.

The research as a whole found: Because the study included a small number of donors, the genetic and exposure-history diversity represented was limited. Across a few donors, about 5.2% of naive CD4, 3% to 4% of naive CD8, 2% to 2.5% of memory CD4, and under 0.45% of memory CD8 clonotypes were shared. Rarefaction of sorted-subset datasets indicated incomplete sequencing despite the large sequencing depth. Pairwise subsampling led to the expectation that sequencing depth would affect the degree of clonotype sharing among donors. Larger estimated clonotype richness was generally found for naive subsets than for memory subsets. Clonotypes shared by all four sorted-subset donors showed higher generation probabilities than non-shared clonotypes. Only blood was sampled, and tissue TCR repertoires likely differ from those in blood.

CD8 naive samples were obtained by positive selection for CCR7 among CD45RO-negative cells, yielding a CD45RA+CCR7+ population from which TemRA cells were excluded. The donors were healthy, HIV-negative adults who had no recently reported acute infections or vaccinations. All donors were Caucasian adults living in Nashville, Tennessee, USA. Blood was obtained by leukapheresis, after which PBMCs were separated by Ficoll-Histopaque density gradient centrifugation and cryopreserved in liquid nitrogen vapor phase. Purity and quantity of every magnetically sorted T cell population were checked by analytical flow cytometry. Genomic DNA was isolated from each sorted fraction and quantified by UV absorbance on a Nanodrop 2000c.

This clonotype was obtained from a man between 18 and 35 years old in good health. The sequencing input was naive CD8+ T cells sorted from blood. The cell subset or site label of this sample denotes: CD45RA+CCR7+. The chain links TRBV5-4 with TRBJ1-1; a tentative D match to TRBD1 spans 5 bases. The CDR3 loop reads CASSFGGEAFF. The nucleotide sequence is given as TGTGCCAGCAGCTTCGGGGGAGAAGCTTTCTTT.